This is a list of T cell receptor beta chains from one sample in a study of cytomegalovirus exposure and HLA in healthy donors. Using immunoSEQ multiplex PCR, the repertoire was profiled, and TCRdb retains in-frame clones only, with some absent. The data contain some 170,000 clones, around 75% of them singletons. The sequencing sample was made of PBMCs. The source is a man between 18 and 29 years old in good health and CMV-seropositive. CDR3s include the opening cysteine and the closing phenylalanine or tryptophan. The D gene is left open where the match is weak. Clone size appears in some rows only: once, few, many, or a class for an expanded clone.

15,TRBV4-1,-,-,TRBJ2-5,CASSQEGRSKETQYF,TGCGCCAGCAGCCAAGAAGGCAGGTCAAAAGAGACCCAGTACTTC
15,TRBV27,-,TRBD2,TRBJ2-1,CASSLRTSRTEEQFF,TGTGCCAGCAGTTTAAGGACTAGCAGGACAGAGGAGCAGTTCTTC
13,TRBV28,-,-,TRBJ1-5,CASWRRLAQPQHF,TGTGCCAGTTGGAGGAGGCTGGCTCAGCCCCAGCATTTT
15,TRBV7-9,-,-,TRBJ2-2,CASSSGGTNTGELFF,TGTGCCAGCAGCTCCGGAGGTACGAACACCGGGGAGCTGTTTTTT
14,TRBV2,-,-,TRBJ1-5,CASSEWGGYQPQHF,TGTGCCAGCAGTGAATGGGGAGGTTACCAGCCCCAGCATTTT
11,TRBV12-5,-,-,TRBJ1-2,CASASGDGYTF,TGTGCTAGTGCTTCCGGGGATGGCTACACCTTC
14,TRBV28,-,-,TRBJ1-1,CASLKGGRSTEAFF,TGTGCCAGTCTAAAGGGAGGAAGGAGCACTGAAGCTTTCTTT
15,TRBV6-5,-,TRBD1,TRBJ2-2,CASSRDRPNTGELFF,TGTGCCAGCAGCAGGGACAGGCCGAACACCGGGGAGCTGTTTTTT
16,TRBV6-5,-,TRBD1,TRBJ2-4,CASSYWDSQYKNIQYF,TGTGCCAGCAGTTACTGGGACAGTCAATACAAAAACATTCAGTACTTC
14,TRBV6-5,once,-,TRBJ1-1,CASSYSGVGLEAFF,TGTGCCAGCAGTTACAGCGGAGTGGGTTTAGAAGCTTTCTTT
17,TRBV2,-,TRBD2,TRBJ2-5,CASKEGLAGGKWETQYF,TGTGCCAGCAAAGAGGGACTAGCGGGGGGCAAGTGGGAGACCCAGTACTTC
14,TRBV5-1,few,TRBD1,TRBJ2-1,CASSPDRAENEQFF,TGCGCCAGCAGCCCAGACAGGGCAGAGAATGAGCAGTTCTTC
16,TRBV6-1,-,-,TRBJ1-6,CASSERDRGSNSPLHF,TGTGCCAGCAGTGAACGAGACAGAGGTAGCAATTCACCCCTCCACTTT
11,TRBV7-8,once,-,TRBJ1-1,CASRANTEAFF,TGTGCCAGCCGCGCGAACACTGAAGCTTTCTTT
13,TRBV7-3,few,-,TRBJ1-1,CASSLSEGQGAFF,TGTGCCAGCAGCTTAAGTGAGGGTCAGGGGGCTTTCTTT
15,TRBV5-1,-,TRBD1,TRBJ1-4,CASSFTGESQEKLFF,TGCGCCAGCAGCTTTACAGGGGAGTCACAAGAAAAACTGTTTTTT
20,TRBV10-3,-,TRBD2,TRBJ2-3,CAISDPLTSGSWDRTDTQYF,TGTGCCATCAGTGATCCCCTAACTAGCGGGAGTTGGGACCGCACAGATACGCAGTATTTT
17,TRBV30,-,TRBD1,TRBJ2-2,CASARPGTGSNTGELFF,TGTGCCTCCGCCCGGCCCGGGACAGGTTCGAACACCGGGGAGCTGTTTTTT
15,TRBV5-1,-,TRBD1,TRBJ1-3,CASATGSTSGNTIYF,TGCGCCAGCGCGACAGGGTCCACCTCTGGAAACACCATATATTTT
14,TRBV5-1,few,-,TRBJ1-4,CASSLEGRGEKLFF,TGCGCCAGCAGCTTGGAGGGGCGCGGCGAAAAACTGTTTTTT
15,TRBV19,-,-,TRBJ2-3,CASSMGRVSTDTQYF,TGTGCCAGTAGTATGGGCAGGGTGAGCACAGATACGCAGTATTTT
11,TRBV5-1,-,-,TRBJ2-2,CASSDTGELFF,TGCGCCAGCTCGGACACCGGGGAGCTGTTTTTT
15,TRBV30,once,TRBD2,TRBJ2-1,CAWSRLAGVNNEQFF,TGTGCCTGGAGCAGACTAGCGGGAGTCAACAATGAGCAGTTCTTC
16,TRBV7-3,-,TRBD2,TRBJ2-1,CASSLGTSGAPTWQFF,TGTGCCAGCAGCTTAGGGACTAGCGGTGCCCCGACGTGGCAGTTCTTC